This TCR beta chain comes out of a study of metastatic and nonmetastatic thyroid tumors. Turning to the study itself: From malignant and benign thyroid patients, repertoires in blood and in tumor or nodule tissue were compared. Findings and limits, study-wide: It was reportedly found that TCR beta diversity was significantly higher in malignant thyroid tumors than in benign nodules, a difference seen in both blood and tumor samples.

Original processing methods: Building a distant-metastasis classifier for papillary thyroid cancer drew on CDR3 differences across clinicopathological groups. With MiXCR, TCRdb called clones anew from the PCR reads. The V and J calls follow TCRdb's processing rather than the paper's. This table has tens of thousands of clones, about 16% appearing once. None of the patients had undergone any treatment ahead of thyroid surgery. Remarks on this clone: Its antigen remains unknown. The CDR3 ends on some other residue instead of the conserved phenylalanine or tryptophan, so this is likely a read error.

Germline-derived CDR1 and CDR2 are GTSNPN and SVGIG (reference sequence). V shed 5 bases and J shed 13 bases, with 20 bases lying between them. The CDR3 runs 13 residues. The V gene is TRBV30, the J gene TRBJ1-4; a weak D match, TRBD1 (5 bases). The sequenced sample was blood. The receptor comes from a female donor with papillary thyroid cancer or a benign thyroid nodule (not recorded which). Some clones in this sample may be carry-over from other donors' samples. This CDR3 reads CAWDQGGVGGLFL. Here the CDR3 DNA reads TGTGCCTGGGACCAGGGAGGCGTCGGAGGACTGTTTTTG.